What follows are 3 T cell receptor beta chains derived from one specimen sequenced in a study of blood T cell repertoires in COVID-19. The repertoire was sequenced with immunoSEQ multiplex PCR; TCRdb's copy has only in-frame clones and lacks some. The data contain roughly 200,000 clones, approximately 81% of them singletons. The sample was PBMCs or T cells enriched from blood (not recorded which). All receptors derive from a man aged 35 to 55 who had recovered from COVID-19.

Written as DNA, the CDR3 is TGTGCCAGCAGCGGGGGGACACCTATTAATGAAAAACTGTTTTTT. It yields the protein CASSGGTPINEKLFF. The rearrangement links TRBV9 to TRBJ1-4, with a weak D call TRBD1 (6 bases). The V gene lost 3 bases and the J gene lost 4 bases, with 13 bases spanning the gap. This CDR3 is built from 15 residues. The germline V gene encodes CDR1 SGDLS and CDR2 YYNGEE.

The rearrangement uses TRBV19 and TRBJ2-3; TRBD1 matches at 10 bases. In germline, CDR1 is LNHDA, CDR2 SQIVND (reference sequence). V dropped 7 bases and J dropped 10; count of bases not matched to a gene: 11. This CDR3 is 14 amino acids long. The CDR3 reads CASNPGQGVVAQYF. In nucleotides, the CDR3 is TGTGCCAGTAACCCCGGACAGGGGGTAGTAGCGCAGTATTTT.

J is TRBJ2-1 and V is TRBV29-1; no clear D gene. CDR1 is SQVTM, CDR2 ANQGSEA, per germline. The CDR3 is 10 residues long. V lost 7 bases, J lost 5 bases, and 6 bases lay in between. The CDR3 spells CSASHNEQFF. The CDR3 DNA sequence: TGCAGCGCTAGTCACAATGAGCAGTTCTTC.